A single sample is the source of the 27 T cell receptor beta chains below, sequenced in a study of T cells in Graves' hyperthyroidism and ophthalmopathy. RNA transcripts gave rise to amplified TCR beta CDR3 regions. HTBI primers were employed in a first-round RT-PCR of the TCR CDR3. TCRdb re-called the multiplex PCR reads with MiXCR, one entry per CDR3 protein. The sample includes 500,000 or so distinct CDR3 sequences, 15% to 20% of them seen just once. The sample consisted of blood. All receptors come from a woman aged 18 to 35 with Graves' ophthalmopathy.

This clonotype was found many times. The chain joins TRBV6-1 to TRBJ1-1; 8 bases align to TRBD1. The CDR3 covers 13 residues. Germline CDR1 and CDR2: MNHNS and SASEGT. V lost 3 bases and J lost 8; bases outside the gene matches: 5. The CDR3 region is CASSDRDRSEAFF. The CDR3 nucleotides are TGTGCCAGCAGTGACCGGGACAGGTCCGAAGCTTTCTTT.

The V call is TRBV9, the J call TRBJ1-1, with D unclear. V lost 4 bases and J lost 4, with 8 bases in between. Germline V lookup: CDR1 SGDLS, CDR2 YYNGEE. This CDR3 region has 12 residues. The CDR3 nucleotides read TGTGCCAGCAGCCCCGATTTCACTGAAGCTTTCTTT. This codes for CASSPDFTEAFF.

This clonotype showed up many times. V usage is TRBV28 and J usage is TRBJ2-7, with TRBD2 as a possible D gene (6 bases). Trimming cost V 5 bases and J 2 bases, with 16 bases left between them. The CDR3 is 15 residues long. Germline-derived CDR1 and CDR2 are MDHEN and SYDVKM. CDR3 DNA sequence: TGTGCCAGCAGTGGAAGAGGAGGGGTACCCTACGAGCAGTACTTC. Encoded protein: CASSGRGGVPYEQYF.

In this sample, this clonotype turned up many times. This chain uses TRBV7-8 with TRBJ1-5; no firm D call. Germline V CDR1 and CDR2: SGHVS, FQNEAQ. CDR3 size: 13 residues. V lost 5 bases and J 3 bases, leaving 8 bases between the germline ends. In nucleotides, the CDR3 is TGTGCCAGCAGCATAGAGGACAATCAGCCCCAGCATTTT. It translates to CASSIEDNQPQHF.

This clonotype showed up many times. The chain uses TRBV28 and TRBJ2-1, with 8 bases identical to TRBD2. With 4 bases clipped from V and 5 bases from J, the junction kept 7 bases outside the gene matches. Germline CDR1 is MDHEN and CDR2 is SYDVKM. The CDR3 length is 15 residues. CDR3 DNA: TGTGCCAGCAGTTATGGGGCAGCGGGAGACAATGAGCAGTTCTTC. Translation: CASSYGAAGDNEQFF.

This clonotype was seen repeatedly, ten times or more. This chain joins TRBV7-9 and TRBJ1-2, with 7 bases identical to TRBD1. There are 14 residues in the CDR3. The junction had 7 bases not matched to a gene; V was cut back by 7 bases and J by 2 bases. CDR1 and CDR2 (germline): SEHNR, FQNEAQ (reference sequence). The CDR3 spells CASNFGQENYGYTF. The CDR3 DNA sequence: TGTGCCAGCAACTTCGGACAGGAGAACTATGGCTACACCTTC.

J is TRBJ2-1 and V is TRBV28; D might be TRBD1 (5 bases). The CDR3 sequence is 14 residues long. Trimming removed 5 bases at V and 8 bases at J, with 16 bases between. Per germline, CDR1 MDHEN and CDR2 SYDVKM. DNA for the CDR3: TGTGCCAGCAGTCGAACAGGCTCCTGGGATGAGCAGTTCTTC. It yields the protein CASSRTGSWDEQFF.

There are a few counts of this clonotype. The chain employs TRBV3-1 and TRBJ2-5; the D gene is possibly TRBD2 (6 bases). Germline V lookup: CDR1 LGHDT, CDR2 YNNKEL (reference sequence). V shed 0 bases and J shed 6 bases, with 14 bases lying between them. CDR3 length equals 15 residues. As DNA, the CDR3 is TGTGCCAGCAGCCAAGATGGGGAGGTTCTGAAGACCCAGTACTTC. Translating gives CASSQDGEVLKTQYF.

A few counts support this clonotype. A much larger clone differs from this one at a single base, so this may be a read error. The chain is built from TRBV28 and TRBJ1-2, with D perhaps matching TRBD1 (5 bases). Per the germline V gene, CDR1 is MDHEN and CDR2 is SYDVKM. The CDR3 spans 14 residues. V shed 3 bases and J shed 4 bases, with 12 bases lying between them. The CDR3 loop is CASSLLGTPYGYTF. The CDR3 DNA is TGTGCCAGCAGTTTGCTAGGGACCCCCTATGGCTACACCTTC.

There are many counts of this clonotype. This chain connects TRBV19 to TRBJ2-1; D is possibly TRBD2 (6 bases). The CDR3 totals 14 residues. From germline, CDR1 is LNHDA and CDR2 SQIVND (reference sequence). V was cut by 3 bases and J by 2 bases, with 8 bases left in between. In nucleotides, the CDR3 is TGTGCCAGTAGTATGAGCGGGCCCTACAATGAGCAGTTCTTC. This codes for CASSMSGPYNEQFF.

This clonotype was detected many times. The genes are TRBV28 and TRBJ1-6; D is uncertain. The CDR3 has 15 residues. V was clipped by 8 bases and J by 2 bases, with 13 bases between them. From germline, CDR1 is MDHEN and CDR2 SYDVKM. As DNA, the CDR3 is TGTGCCAGCGGTTCCCCCGGGACCTATAATTCACCCCTCCACTTT. This codes for CASGSPGTYNSPLHF.

A note on this clonotype: This sequence may be a read error, since a much larger clone differs from it by one base. The chain is built from TRBV5-6 and TRBJ2-7; 7 nucleotides match TRBD1. Germline trimming cut 6 bases from V and 5 bases from J; bases unmatched to any gene: 8. Germline CDR1 is SGHDT and CDR2 is YYEEEE. The CDR3 has 13 amino acids. The DNA for the CDR3 is TGTGCCAGCAAGATGACAGGGTGGGACGAGCAGTACTTC. It is translated as CASKMTGWDEQYF.

On this clonotype itself: A read error may explain this, as a much larger clone is one base away. The chain carries TRBV30 and TRBJ1-3; D perhaps matches TRBD1 (5 bases). There are 14 residues in the CDR3. The germline V gene encodes CDR1 GTSNPN and CDR2 SVGIG (reference sequence). The CDR3 is CVWSVGRAGNTIYF. The CDR3 region has the DNA TGTGTCTGGAGTGTGGGCAGGGCTGGAAACACCATATATTTT. Supplemented by reference TRBV30 and TRBJ1-3, the full variable domain reads SQTIHQWPATLVQPVGSPLSLECTVEGTSNPNLYWYRQAAGRGLQLLFYSVGIGQISSEVPQNLSASRPQDRQFILSSKKLLLSDSGFYLCVWSVGRAGNTIYFGEGSWLTVV.

This clonotype has at least ten counts. CDR3 DNA: TGCGCCAGCAGTGAGTCAAGGGGGGGGTCCACAGATACGCAGTATTTT. As protein: CASSESRGGSTDTQYF. The gene calls are TRBV10-1 and TRBJ2-3; TRBD2 might be the D (7 bases). V lost 0 bases, J lost 2 bases, and 12 bases lay in between. Per germline, CDR1 WNHNN and CDR2 SYGVQD (reference sequence). The CDR3 runs to 16 residues.

The gene calls are TRBV5-8 and TRBJ2-3, with 8 bases identical to TRBD2. V lost 1 base, J lost 4 bases, and 11 bases stayed unmatched. The germline V gene encodes CDR1 SGHTS and CDR2 YDEGEE. The CDR3 length is 17 residues. Here the CDR3 reads CASSLLAQRELPDTQYF. The DNA for the CDR3 is TGTGCCAGCAGCTTGTTAGCCCAGCGGGAGCTGCCAGATACGCAGTATTTT.

This clonotype was recorded many times. The rearrangement joins TRBV7-9 to TRBJ1-1; D is ambiguous. V lost 2 bases and J 3 bases, leaving 7 bases between the germline ends. The CDR3 is 13 residues long. Per the germline V gene, CDR1 is SEHNR and CDR2 is FQNEAQ (reference sequence). CDR3 amino acids: CASSLSLHTEAFF. CDR3 DNA: TGTGCCAGCAGCTTAAGTCTGCACACTGAAGCTTTCTTT.

As regards this clonotype: One end of the junction is discordant with germline, which a read error may explain. V is TRBV7-9 and J is TRBJ1-1; D call uncertain. Per germline, CDR1 SEHNR and CDR2 FQNEAQ (reference sequence). The CDR3 length is 16 residues. CDR3 in amino acids: CASSQTSLGLNAEAFF. The CDR3 bases are TGTGCCAGCAGCCAAACATCGCTAGGGTTGAACGCTGAAGCTTTCTTT.

This clonotype was found many times. V and J are TRBV7-2 and TRBJ2-1; 8 positions agree with TRBD1. CDR3 length: 18 amino acids. CDR1 and CDR2 from the germline V gene are SGHTA and FQGNSA. With 2 bases clipped from V and 3 bases from J, the junction kept 12 bases outside the gene matches. In DNA, the CDR3 is TGTGCCAGCAGCTTATATCGGACAGCGGACAGGGTCTACAATGAGCAGTTCTTC. The encoded protein is CASSLYRTADRVYNEQFF.

The rearrangement uses TRBV5-1 and TRBJ1-1, with 8 bases lining up with TRBD1. The length of the CDR3 is 15 residues. Trimming removed 0 bases from V and 4 bases from J; junction bases left unmatched: 5. Germline-derived CDR1 and CDR2 are SGHRS and YFSETQ. CDR3 sequence: CASSLAGGSATEAFF. The CDR3 DNA sequence: TGCGCCAGCAGCTTGGCAGGGGGCTCAGCCACTGAAGCTTTCTTT.

This clonotype was seen many times. The CDR3 here is CSASPGTWGYTF. CDR3 bases: TGCAGTGCTAGTCCGGGGACTTGGGGCTACACCTTC. The chain joins TRBV20-1 to TRBJ1-2; D might be TRBD1 (5 bases). Trimming cost V 3 bases and J 8 bases, with 13 bases left between them. CDR3 size: 12 residues. Germline V gene data show CDR1 as DFQATT and CDR2 as SNEGSKA (reference sequence).

V usage is TRBV18 and J usage is TRBJ1-4, with 7 bases lining up with TRBD1. The CDR3 sequence is 14 residues long. The V segment lost 1 base and the J segment 5 bases; nucleotides outside the gene matches: 1. Looked up from germline, CDR1 is KGHSH and CDR2 is LQKENI. DNA for the CDR3: TGTGCCAGCTCACCACTGACAGGGAATGAAAAACTGTTTTTT. Amino acid sequence: CASSPLTGNEKLFF.

This clonotype was seen only a few times. The rearrangement joins TRBV19 to TRBJ1-1, with a weak D call TRBD1 (5 bases). Germline V CDR1 and CDR2: LNHDA, SQIVND (reference sequence). V dropped 2 bases and J dropped 7 bases, with 11 bases sitting between them. The CDR3 runs 13 residues. DNA of the CDR3: TGTGCCAGTAGTATATCAAGGGGCCGTGAAGCTTTCTTT. Residues: CASSISRGREAFF.

The V gene is TRBV7-9, the J gene TRBJ1-1, with a tentative D call TRBD1 (6 bases). This CDR3 spans 15 amino acids. Germline lookup yields CDR1 SEHNR and CDR2 FQNEAQ (reference sequence). Trimming took 10 bases from V and 4 from J, leaving 22 bases between them. The CDR3 sequence: CATNRGGAVGTEAFF. For the CDR3, the DNA is TGTGCCACCAACCGTGGGGGGGCGGTCGGCACTGAAGCTTTCTTT.

The sample holds one count of this clonotype. A much larger clone is a single base away; this may be a read error. The rearrangement joins TRBV12-3 or TRBV12-4 to TRBJ2-1, with 7 positions matching TRBD1. J gave up 0 bases and V 4 bases, and 3 bases lay outside the gene matches. CDR3 length equals 15 residues. The CDR3 sequence: CASSSGTDSYNEQFF. The CDR3 nucleotides read TGTGCCAGCAGTTCCGGGACAGACTCCTACAATGAGCAGTTCTTC.

J is TRBJ2-1 and V is TRBV11-2, with D possibly matching TRBD2 (6 bases). Germline-derived CDR1 and CDR2 are SGHAT and FQNNGV. The CDR3 runs to 12 residues. The germline V and J ends were trimmed by 4 bases and 10 bases, with 11 bases remaining between them. The CDR3 DNA follows: TGTGCCAGCAGCTCCAATCTAGCGGAGCAGTTCTTC. Protein: CASSSNLAEQFF.

The chain recombines TRBV4-2 with TRBJ1-2; TRBD1 aligns across 7 bases. V lost 2 bases and J lost 4; bases outside the gene matches: 10. Germline-derived CDR1 and CDR2 are LGHNA and YNFKEQ. The CDR3 has 16 amino acids. The CDR3: CASSQSEGAPRYGYTF. The CDR3 DNA follows: TGTGCCAGCAGCCAATCAGAGGGGGCCCCTCGCTATGGCTACACCTTC.

This clonotype was detected ten times or more. V and J are TRBV6-5 and TRBJ1-5; the D gene is possibly TRBD1 (6 bases). The ends were cut back, 0 bases at V and 9 bases at J, with 12 bases in the middle. The CDR3 extends over 14 amino acids. Germline V gene sequence: CDR1 MNHEY, CDR2 SVGAGI. CDR3 residues: CASSYSEGQMPQHF. The CDR3 nucleotides are TGTGCCAGCAGTTACTCGGAGGGACAAATGCCCCAGCATTTT.